The following is a TCR beta chain sequence with its context. This clone was counted a single time. This receptor's antigen is unknown. Per-base qualities were not stored, and no clone one base away is much larger. This CDR3 is also generated by other DNA sequences in the sample. This entry is derived from a study of shared clonotypes between healthy human individuals (dated by TCRdb to between 2020 and 2021). Background on the whole study: The cohort comprised two women and a few men aged 18 to 49 years. For each donor, CD4 naive and CD4 memory were each run on three plates, CD8 naive on two plates, and CD8 memory on one plate. To estimate repertoire size and how much clonotypes are shared between individuals, the study performed deep sequencing of blood TCR repertoires from about five healthy adults. Different laboratories and diverse techniques were used to prepare libraries and sequence TCR repertoires, to increase sequencing depth and limit assay-specific biases. Each donor's leukapheresis produced roughly between roughly 0.9 and 9 billion PBMCs. Beyond this particular receptor, the publication reports: Only blood was sampled, and tissue TCR repertoires likely differ from those in blood. The genetic and exposure-history diversity represented was limited by the small number of donors. About 5% of naive CD4, 3.5% of naive CD8, roughly 2.4% of memory CD4, and around 0.42% of memory CD8 clonotypes were shared across several donors. Even with the large sequencing depth, rarefaction of the sorted-subset datasets indicated that sequencing was incomplete. Naive subsets generally had larger estimated clonotype richness than memory subsets. Based on pairwise subsampling, the degree of clonotype sharing among donors was expected to be affected by sequencing depth. Higher generation probabilities were observed for clonotypes shared by all four sorted-subset donors than for non-shared clonotypes.

CD8 naive samples were CD45RO-negative cells positively selected for CCR7, giving a CD45RA+CCR7+ population that excluded TemRA cells. Donors were healthy HIV-negative adults with no recently reported acute infections or vaccinations. Every donor was a Caucasian adult residing in Nashville, Tennessee, USA. After blood collection by leukapheresis, PBMCs were isolated using Ficoll-Histopaque density gradient centrifugation and then cryopreserved in the vapor phase of liquid nitrogen. Purity and quantity of every magnetically sorted T cell population were checked by analytical flow cytometry. Each sorted fraction had its genomic DNA isolated and then quantified by UV absorbance on a Nanodrop 2000c. TCR CDR3 regions were amplified from genomic DNA by multiplex PCR using the deep immunoSEQ assay. Extracted genomic DNA from each cell subset was spread evenly across all wells of several immunoSEQ 96-well plates, with each plate serving as a replicate. For sorted subsets, roughly 0.2 ug genomic DNA, equal to 25,000 to 35,000 T cell genomes, was loaded into each replicate PCR. The purified libraries were quantified using a Qubit 3.0 fluorometer, sized with a Bioanalyzer 2100, and then quantified again using the KAPA Library Quantification kit. Every immunoSEQ 96-well plate was sequenced on a dedicated single-read 150-cycle Illumina NextSeq 550 flow cell. From the authors' description of their analysis: Because the immunoSEQ output included only junctional sequences and no quality scores, the filtering could not be the same as the filtering used for full-length reads. Sequences were annotated with PyIR, a Python wrapper for IgBLAST v1.9, using IMGT germline references to assign V/J genes and CDR3. Any read was removed if the V/J assignment was weak (E-value above 1e-6), the CDR3 was missing, or the read contained stop codons, out-of-frame junctions, or ambiguous translated residues. V3J clonotypes were defined as sequences sharing the same inferred V gene, J gene, and CDR3 amino acid sequence. Percentage overlap between repertoires was computed as shared unique clonotypes divided by the size of the smaller repertoire. Three approaches were used to assess repertoire richness: RTK rarefaction, the Chao1 estimator, and Recon v2.1 estimates of unobserved clonotypes. OLGA was used to compute generation probabilities for all TCRbeta clonotypes that the gDNA method yielded from a handful of donors. TCRdb's version of the immuneACCESS table is confined to in-frame rearrangements and falls short of the full clone set. An unresolved V gene accounts for under half of the shortfall where checked; the remainder is of unknown origin. V and J calls and clone size come straight from that table; D and trimming were deduced from the DNA. The sample profile shows around 1,900,000 clones; 80% to 95% of them were found once. About 1.7% of the sample is in the top ten clones.

The CDR3 goes from the cysteine to the phenylalanine over 18 residues. CDR3 DNA is the only sequence kept; it has 54 bases, read in frame from the first base. The germline V gene provides CDR1 KGHSH and CDR2 LQKENI. The germline V and J ends show losses of 0 bases and 0 bases respectively, and no gene match explains 2 bases of the junction. The V and J segments used are TRBV18 and TRBJ2-2; TRBD2 agrees with 12 junctional bases. This clonotype was obtained from a man aged 18 to 30 in good health. Some clones in this sample may be carry-over from other donors' samples. Sequenced input: naive CD8+ T cells from PBMCs. The sample's cell subset or site label, in plain terms: CD45RA+CCR7+. The CDR3 amino acid sequence is: CASSPPRLAGANTGELFF. At the DNA level, the sequence is TGTGCCAGCTCACCACCGCGACTAGCGGGAGCGAACACCGGGGAGCTGTTTTTT.